The source of this T cell receptor (beta chain) is a study of T cells in Graves' hyperthyroidism and ophthalmopathy (dated by TCRdb to the late 2010s). Study-wide context: Peripheral blood was collected at initial diagnosis, before any treatment. To identify distinguishing TCR V-J signatures, a discovery cohort of around 100 patients was used, comprising 40 to 45 with Graves' ophthalmopathy and under 60 with stable Graves' hyperthyroidism. Prospective prediction of ophthalmopathy was tested in an independent validation cohort of 18 to 20 hyperthyroidism patients and some 17 patients who later progressed to ophthalmopathy. For training and testing, the 100 or so patients in the discovery cohort were randomly divided in a 7:3 ratio. In six Graves' hyperthyroidism patients, the study also compared T-cell repertoires from thyroid tissue with T-cell repertoires from blood. After blood sampling, hyperthyroidism patients were treated with methimazole at a starting dose of 30 mg daily, and ophthalmopathy patients were treated with high-dose intravenous methylprednisolone. The paper reports TCR Vbeta CDR3 sequencing of roughly 140 peripheral blood samples: around 45 ophthalmopathy, fewer than 80 hyperthyroidism and around 17 progressor patients.

Stable Graves' hyperthyroidism was defined as no progression to ophthalmopathy during 18 months of follow-up. Hyperthyroidism patients were aged 18 to 65 years and newly diagnosed, with disease duration of less than 2 months. Patients with uncontrolled infections, other autoimmune diseases, pregnancy or lactation were excluded. Diagnoses were based on clinical symptoms, serum thyroxine and TRAb, thyroid ultrasound and orbital computed tomography. PBMCs were isolated from more than 8 ml of fresh peripheral blood by Ficoll-Paque density gradient centrifugation. Total RNA was extracted with Trizol reagent, and quality was checked on an Agilent 2100 Bioanalyzer. Beyond this particular receptor, the publication reports: Most expanded thyroid clonotypes (frequency above 0.001) were also detected in blood, a finding suggesting that blood repertoires may reflect thyroid immune responses. In validation, the model predicted progression to ophthalmopathy a median of roughly 6.5 months before onset, with over 55% sensitivity and just under 75% specificity. Ophthalmopathy was separated from stable hyperthyroidism by a 13 V-J signature model, with 85% to 90% sensitivity and roughly 81% specificity obtained in cross-validation and 80%/75% obtained in testing. Sample size was not statistically predetermined, and blinding of investigators to group allocation was not performed.

The junction shows trimming of 5 bases on V and 5 bases on J, plus 13 bases between the germline ends. The germline V gene encodes CDR1 SGHAT and CDR2 FQNNGV. Counted from cysteine to phenylalanine, this CDR3 has 14 amino acids. Of all the DNA, just the CDR3 is kept, 42 bases in frame from base 1. The TCR beta CDR3 regions were amplified from RNA transcripts. For the first round of RT-PCR on the TCR CDR3, the HTBI primer set was used together with the Qiagen OneStep RT-PCR kit. The libraries were constructed in a second round of multiplex PCR and then size-selected and purified. Paired-end sequencing of the libraries was performed with 100 bp reads on an Illumina HiSeq2000. Processing in the source paper ran as follows. Raw data were processed with SOAPnuke, discarding reads with adapters, uncalled bases, mean Phred below 15, or no exact constant-primer or identifier match. High-quality paired reads were merged using COPE v1.2.5, and each unique nucleotide sequence was defined as a clonotype. MiTCR v1.1 was used to align clonotypes to the IMGT TRBV, TRBD and TRBJ reference segments. The analysis included only V-J combinations with a frequency above 0.0001, which together covered around 99% of the repertoires. A TCS score was defined as the ratio of F50 (clonal expansion) to E x V (chaos), with BLOSUM62-based TCRdist applied between CDR3 peptides within each V-J. Welch's t-statistics and random forest reduced fewer than 550 V-J features to around 14, which were used in a naive Bayes classifier (R e1071). The public reads were reprocessed in TCRdb via fastp at Q25 and MiXCR, keeping in-frame beta chains. Identical CDR3 proteins give one entry, which carries the most common genes and DNA. In this record, the V and J calls reflect TCRdb's handling and not the investigators' own analysis. The sample profile shows hundreds of thousands of distinct CDR3 sequences; over 10% of them were found once. Around a tenth of the sample is in the top ten clones.

This clonotype was counted ten times or more. No antigen is known for it. No much larger clonotype is one base removed from it; base qualities were not supplied. The chain employs TRBV11-2 and TRBJ1-3, with a weak D call of TRBD1 (5 bases match). The sample comprised blood. The source of this sequence is a woman aged 18-29 years with Graves' hyperthyroidism. The CDR3 region reads CASSTGDSRNTIYF. The DNA sequence is given as TGTGCCAGCAGCACGGGCGACAGCAGAAACACCATATATTTT.